This T cell receptor beta chain was sequenced during a study of identical twins. Carrying unique molecular identifiers, the cDNA also gained a universal primer site through template switching. MiXCR, run by TCRdb on the 5' RACE reads, gives a single entry per CDR3 protein. Altogether some 730,000 distinct CDR3 sequences are present, 18% being singletons, with the ten largest covering around 12%. The CDR3 spans 11 residues. Germline V gives CDR1 MGHDK, CDR2 SYGVNS. The V and J ends lost 3 bases and 7 bases respectively, with 7 bases between them. The table lists this clonotype with a few counts. These same records also appear under a second study, on T cells expressing NK-cell markers. As that report states: Sorted CD3+CD56-NKG2C+, CD3+CD56+NKG2C+ and CD3+CD56+NKG2C- T cells supplied the TCR beta repertoires. The eight sequenced donors comprised seven who were HCMV-seropositive and one who was seronegative. For over five donors, the dominant NKG2C+ clonotypes made up roughly 1.0-7.5% of their CD8+ T cells.

This sequence joins TRBV25-1 and TRBJ2-7; no clear D gene. What was sequenced was PBMCs. This TCR was sampled from a woman under 30 in good health. CDR3 loop: CASSDYGEQYF. The DNA of the CDR3 is TGTGCCAGCAGTGACTACGGGGAGCAGTACTTC.